This is a list of T cell receptor beta chains from one sample in a study of somatic mutations in cytotoxic T cells in rheumatoid arthritis. Repertoires were generated with immunoSEQ multiplex PCR, while TCRdb's copy carries only in-frame clones and drops some. The repertoire holds 15,000 to 20,000 clones, 81% seen once, with over 13% in the top ten. Sequenced sample: CD8+ T cells sorted from blood. All receptors come from an adult with rheumatoid arthritis. The CDR3 runs from the conserved cysteine through the conserved F or W. A D gene is named only where the DNA matches it firmly. Not every row has a clone size; where given, it reads once, few, many or a size class.

TRBJ2-2	.	.	TRBV27	CASTPGPLTGELFF	TGTGCCAGCACCCCGGGACCCCTGACCGGGGAGCTGTTTTTT
TRBJ1-5	once	.	TRBV19	CASRITDSSNQPQHF	TGTGCCAGTAGGATCACGGACAGTAGCAATCAGCCCCAGCATTTT
TRBJ2-4	.	TRBD1	TRBV27	CASSYGTGRNIQYF	TGTGCCAGCAGTTACGGGACAGGTCGAAACATTCAGTACTTC
TRBJ2-2	once	TRBD1	TRBV11-3	CASSSWDRVGELFF	TGTGCCAGCAGCTCCTGGGACAGGGTGGGGGAGCTGTTTTTT
TRBJ2-7	.	.	TRBV6-1	CASSGGAEAQYEQYF	TGTGCCAGCAGTGGGGGGGCAGAGGCCCAATACGAGCAGTACTTC
TRBJ2-2	.	.	TRBV5-6	CASSLLGGELFF	TGTGCCAGCAGCTTGCTAGGGGGGGAGCTGTTTTTT
TRBJ2-7	.	.	TRBV7-6	CASSSHRFYEQYF	TGTGCCAGCAGCTCTCACCGATTTTACGAGCAGTACTTC
TRBJ2-5	.	TRBD2	TRBV2	CATRVGGYQETQYF	TGTGCCACCCGAGTCGGGGGGTACCAAGAGACCCAGTACTTC
TRBJ2-1	.	.	TRBV29-1	CSVEPMDSNEQFF	TGCAGCGTTGAACCGATGGACAGCAATGAGCAGTTCTTC
TRBJ2-5	.	.	TRBV6-1	CASSEARVSRETQYF	TGTGCCAGCAGTGAAGCGAGGGTTTCAAGGGAGACCCAGTACTTC
TRBJ2-1	.	TRBD2	TRBV7-3	CASSLRGRGSLGPSGRPSEQFF	TGTGCCAGCAGCTTAAGAGGCAGGGGAAGTCTGGGTCCTAGCGGGAGACCATCTGAGCAGTTCTTC
TRBJ2-7	.	.	TRBV5-1	CASSLSGVLSYEQYF	TGCGCCAGCAGCTTGTCAGGGGTATTGTCCTACGAGCAGTACTTC
TRBJ2-1	.	TRBD1	TRBV9	CASSNFAFGTGKLSPYNEQFF	TGTGCCAGCAGCAATTTCGCTTTCGGGACAGGGAAACTCTCGCCTTACAATGAGCAGTTCTTC
TRBJ1-5	.	TRBD1	TRBV6-6	CASSYHTGDSNQPQHF	TGTGCCAGCAGTTACCATACAGGGGATAGCAATCAGCCCCAGCATTTT
TRBJ2-7	.	.	TRBV29-1	CSVVEYEQYF	TGCAGCGTTGTGGAGTACGAGCAGTACTTC
TRBJ1-4	.	.	TRBV4-1	CASSQDSRERVEKLFF	TGCGCCAGCAGCCAAGATAGCAGGGAAAGGGTGGAAAAACTGTTTTTT
TRBJ1-1	medium-sized	.	TRBV7-2	CASSFRRWLNTEAFF	TGTGCCAGCTCCTTTCGGCGGTGGTTGAACACTGAAGCTTTCTTT
TRBJ2-2	.	.	TRBV4-2	CASSQDQGSGELFF	TGTGCCAGCAGCCAAGACCAGGGGTCCGGGGAGCTGTTTTTT
TRBJ2-7	.	.	TRBV4-3	CASSQDRTGAYEQYF	TGCGCCAGCAGCCAAGATAGAACAGGCGCCTACGAGCAGTACTTC
TRBJ1-2	.	TRBD1	TRBV10-2	CASSDGTGLTNYGYTF	TGCGCCAGCAGTGATGGGACAGGCCTTACTAACTATGGCTACACCTTC
TRBJ1-1	once	.	TRBV11-2	CASSVRGGWNTEAFF	TGTGCCAGCAGTGTAAGGGGCGGGTGGAACACTGAAGCTTTCTTT
TRBJ1-5	once	TRBD1	TRBV6-5	CASSTTGVSNQPQHF	TGTGCCAGCAGTACGACAGGGGTCAGCAATCAGCCCCAGCATTTT
TRBJ2-3	.	.	TRBV11-3	CASSSRGTGFGTDTQYF	TGTGCCAGCAGCTCTAGGGGAACGGGTTTCGGCACAGATACGCAGTATTTT
TRBJ1-1	.	.	TRBV7-6	CASSPKYVGVWNTEAFF	TGTGCCAGCAGCCCGAAATACGTAGGGGTTTGGAACACTGAAGCTTTCTTT
TRBJ1-1	.	.	TRBV19	CASSISVRVEAFF	TGTGCCAGTAGTATAAGTGTCAGGGTTGAAGCTTTCTTT
TRBJ2-7	once	TRBD2	TRBV28	CASSFRTSGIRYEQYF	TGTGCCAGCAGTTTTAGGACTAGCGGGATCCGGTACGAGCAGTACTTC
TRBJ2-4	.	TRBD1	TRBV27	CASSLWTGNNIQYF	TGTGCCAGCAGTTTATGGACAGGGAATAACATTCAGTACTTC